The TCR beta chain described here comes from a study of blood T cell repertoires in COVID-19. The wider study: T cells, B-cell-depleted T cells, or PBMCs supplied cDNA or gDNA.

V was trimmed by 1 base and J by 2 bases, leaving 15 bases between them. Germline-derived CDR1 and CDR2 are LGHNA and YNFKEQ. The CDR3 is made up of 17 amino acids. Original analysis: How many nucleated cells were present was estimated from reference gene primer amplification. The method was immunoSEQ multiplex PCR; TCRdb's version includes in-frame clones alone and lacks a portion of them. V, J and clone size reflect that table, while D and trimming were determined from the DNA. The data show 200,000 to 300,000 clones, approximately 86% seen once. This chain uses TRBV4-2 with TRBJ1-5; the D gene is possibly TRBD1 (5 bases). The sequence was obtained from a man in his sixties who had recovered from COVID-19. The sequenced sample consisted of peripheral blood. This CDR3 is CASSQVGAQTGNQPQHF. For the CDR3, the DNA is TGTGCCAGCAGCCAAGTTGGGGCGCAAACGGGCAATCAGCCCCAGCATTTT.